One sample yielded the 6 T cell receptor beta chains listed below, sequenced in a study of T-cell memory formation after mild COVID-19. TCRdb analysed the 5' RACE reads with MiXCR anew, one entry per CDR3 protein. The repertoire has roughly 160,000 distinct CDR3 sequences, over 10% of them found once; the top ten carry more than 3%. The material sequenced was PBMCs or a T cell subset sorted from them (not recorded which). Source of these receptors: a man aged 18 to 30 who had mild COVID-19 (a few samples of this study predate the infection). Cell type and time point are not known.

The chain combines TRBV20-1 with TRBJ2-2, with a weak D call TRBD2 (7 bases). V lost 3 bases, J lost 4 bases, and 12 bases lay in between. This CDR3 contains 14 residues. From germline, CDR1 is DFQATT and CDR2 SNEGSKA (reference sequence). CDR3 region: CSASRGAVTGELFF. The CDR3 region has the DNA TGCAGTGCTAGTCGGGGGGCCGTCACCGGGGAGCTGTTTTTT.

Many counts were recorded for this clonotype. V is TRBV9 and J is TRBJ2-2; 7 bases are a match to TRBD2. The CDR3 runs 16 residues. CDR1 is SGDLS, CDR2 YYNGEE, per germline. V shed 4 bases and J 2 bases; nucleotides not matched to a gene: 8. CDR3 DNA: TGTGCCAGCAGCAGACGACTAGCCTCTAACACCGGGGAGCTGTTTTTT. Translation: CASSRRLASNTGELFF.

The J gene is TRBJ2-1, the V gene TRBV9, with TRBD2 matching 8 bases. Germline-derived CDR1 and CDR2 are SGDLS and YYNGEE. The CDR3 runs to 15 residues. V lost 0 bases to trimming and J lost 4 bases; unmatched junction nucleotides: 3. The CDR3 loop is CASSVARGGYNEQFF. CDR3 nucleotides: TGTGCCAGCAGCGTAGCTCGCGGGGGGTACAATGAGCAGTTCTTC.

The chain is built from TRBV3-1 and TRBJ1-1; no firm D call. The V gene lost 0 bases and the J gene lost 5 bases, with 7 bases spanning the gap. The CDR3 extends over 13 amino acids. Germline V gives CDR1 LGHDT, CDR2 YNNKEL (reference sequence). The CDR3 region has the DNA TGTGCCAGCAGCCAAGATCAGGTTACTGAAGCTTTCTTT. Encoded protein: CASSQDQVTEAFF.

This chain joins TRBV29-1 and TRBJ2-1; D possibly uses TRBD1 or TRBD2 (6 bases each). CDR1 and CDR2 from the germline V gene are SQVTM and ANQGSEA. This CDR3 has 14 residues. Trimming removed 4 bases at V and 7 bases at J, with 17 bases between. The CDR3 loop reads CSVVWGAGGNEQFF. As DNA, the CDR3 is TGCAGCGTTGTGTGGGGGGCAGGAGGGAATGAGCAGTTCTTC.

The chain uses TRBV20-1 and TRBJ2-3; the match to TRBD2 covers 9 bases. Trimming took 6 bases from V and 10 from J; bases not matched to a gene: 11. CDR1 and CDR2 from the germline V gene are DFQATT and SNEGSKA (reference sequence). The CDR3 runs 13 residues. The DNA for the CDR3 is TGCAGTGCGGGAGGGCTAGCGGGGAAGGCGCAGTATTTT. Protein: CSAGGLAGKAQYF.